The clone carrying this TCR beta chain showed up many times. The data originate from a study of regulatory T cells in long-lasting Graves disease. Germline trimming cut 3 bases from V and 5 bases from J; bases unmatched to any gene: 7. CDR1 LNHDA and CDR2 SQIVND come from the germline V gene (reference sequence). The CDR3 is 16 residues long. The TCR beta library used iRepertoire HTBI primers with Arm-PCR amplification of CDR3. In the authors' workflow: Samples revealed 62 TRBV and fewer than 15 TRBJ segments. TCRdb re-called the multiplex PCR reads through MiXCR, storing one row per CDR3 protein. TCRdb, not the original authors, processed these V and J calls. The sample has some 500,000 distinct CDR3 sequences, roughly 14% seen once; the top ten hold roughly 10%. Described time point: newly diagnosed GD, antithyroid drugs for less than 3 months. PBMCs were the source of the RNA used for TCR sequencing.

Another study also made use of these data, one on T cells in Graves' hyperthyroidism and ophthalmopathy. That work states: Stable hyperthyroidism was told apart from ophthalmopathy by a model built on 13 V-J features.

The sequence was collected from a man aged 30 to 39 with Graves disease. Sequencing used peripheral blood mononuclear cells (PBMCs), obtained at new diagnosis, from a patient treated with antithyroid drugs. This sequence joins TRBV19 and TRBJ2-5; the match to TRBD1 covers 12 bases. This CDR3 is CASSISGTGGAETQYF. The CDR3 DNA is TGTGCCAGTAGTATTTCCGGGACAGGGGGCGCGGAGACCCAGTACTTC.